The sequence of this T cell receptor beta chain was determined in a study of OX40 agonist ivuxolimab in advanced cancers. Whole-study context: It was ivuxolimab, an agonistic anti-OX40 (CD134) antibody, that patients were treated with. Those treated in dose escalation had hepatocellular carcinoma, melanoma, renal cell cancer or head and neck cancer. Patients were 82.7% male with ages about 20 to 79, mean 60.

Only in-frame clones appear in the TCRdb table, and some are missing; sequencing was by immunoSEQ multiplex PCR. The sample includes approximately 70,000 clones, 85% of them seen just once. A word on this clone: Its antigen is currently unknown.

Study findings and constraints: At 0.1-3.0 mg/kg, partial responders had clonal expansion among the lowest observed.

J was trimmed by 0 bases and V by 2 bases; bases with no gene match: 7. The CDR3 is 16 amino acids. The germline CDR1 and CDR2 sequences are MNHEY and SVGAGI. The chain couples TRBV6-5 to TRBJ2-7, with 7 bases aligning to TRBD2. The receptor was derived from an adult with an advanced solid tumor such as melanoma, head and neck, liver or kidney cancer. The starting material was CD4+ or CD8+ T cells sorted from blood, obtained in a trial of the OX40 agonist ivuxolimab. DNA for the CDR3: TGTGCCAGCAGTTACAGGCCGCCTAGCGGCTCCTACGAGCAGTACTTC. Protein sequence: CASSYRPPSGSYEQYF.